This is a list of T cell receptor beta chains from one sample in a study of blood T cells in healthy people across ages. TCRdb reprocessed the 5' RACE reads via MiXCR and lists one record per CDR3 protein. The table shows 1,800,000 or so distinct CDR3 sequences, with roughly two fifths occurring only once. Sequenced sample: blood. The receptor set was obtained from a human donor in good health. Each CDR3 is given with its conserved first and last residue. D genes are given only for firm matches. Expanded clones get a size class; other rows say once, few or many, or leave the size out.

j_call | v_call | cdr3_length | d_call | clone_size | cdr3_nt | cdr3_aa
TRBJ1-2 | TRBV9 | 18 | TRBD1 | . | TGTGCCAGCAGCGTAGTTTCCGGGACAGGAGCTCCTAACTATGGCTACACCTTC | CASSVVSGTGAPNYGYTF
TRBJ2-5 | TRBV7-3 | 15 | . | once | TGTGCCAGCAGCCCGCCCCGGGACCCCGGAGAGACCCAGTACTTC | CASSPPRDPGETQYF
TRBJ2-4 | TRBV16 | 13 | . | . | TGTGCCAGCAGCCAATTCACCGAAAACATTCAGTACTTC | CASSQFTENIQYF
TRBJ2-7 | TRBV20-1 | 14 | . | once | TGCAGTGCTAGAGAGGGGCAGGCCGAATACGAGCAGTACTTC | CSAREGQAEYEQYF
TRBJ2-3 | TRBV20-1 | 15 | . | . | TGCAGTGCTAGAGATACGAGGAATCGTGGAGATACGCAGTATTTT | CSARDTRNRGDTQYF
TRBJ2-3 | TRBV12-3/TRBV12-4 | 14 | . | . | TGTGCCAGCAGCCGGGACCGATTCACAGATACGCAGTATTTT | CASSRDRFTDTQYF
TRBJ2-3 | TRBV28 | 14 | . | few | TGTGCCAGCAGTTACGCGCCTAGCACAGATACGCAGTATTTT | CASSYAPSTDTQYF
TRBJ2-5 | TRBV7-2 | 13 | . | many | TGTGCCAGCAGCTTTGACTATTGGAAGACCCAGTACTTC | CASSFDYWKTQYF
TRBJ2-1 | TRBV20-1 | 14 | TRBD2 | . | TGCAGTGCCCACGGACTAGCGGGTTACAATGAGCAGTTCTTC | CSAHGLAGYNEQFF
TRBJ1-1 | TRBV2 | 13 | . | . | TGTGCCAGCAGCTCACAGCGCCCCACTGAAGCTTTCTTT | CASSSQRPTEAFF
TRBJ2-1 | TRBV7-2 | 13 | . | . | TGTGCCAGCAGCTACGGTTCTGCCAGGAGGCAGTTCTTC | CASSYGSARRQFF
TRBJ1-6 | TRBV6-8 | 13 | . | . | TGTGCCAGCACCAACCCGAGAAATTCACCCCTCCACTTT | CASTNPRNSPLHF
TRBJ2-1 | TRBV11-2 | 15 | . | . | TGTGCCAGCAGCTTAGCCCCCGGGAGATACAATGAGCATTTCTTC | CASSLAPGRYNEHFF
TRBJ2-6 | TRBV27 | 15 | . | . | TGTGCCAGCAGTTTATTCGGGGCTGGGGCCAACGTCCTGACTTTC | CASSLFGAGANVLTF
TRBJ2-3 | TRBV5-1 | 16 | . | . | TGCGCCGGCAGCTTGGACGGGGGTCTCATCACAGATACGCAGTATTTT | CAGSLDGGLITDTQYF
TRBJ2-3 | TRBV7-2 | 17 | TRBD2 | few | TGTGCCAGCAGCTTACGATCGGGGGGGCCTCTACCAGATACGCAGTATTTT | CASSLRSGGPLPDTQYF
TRBJ2-2 | TRBV9 | 15 | . | . | TGTGCCAGCAGCGTACGGGACCAGAACACCGGGGGGCTGTTTTTT | CASSVRDQNTGGLFF
TRBJ1-1 | TRBV15 | 15 | . | once | TGTGCCACCACCGGTACCGGGACATTGAACACTGAAGCTTTCTTT | CATTGTGTLNTEAFF
TRBJ2-7 | TRBV5-5 | 14 | TRBD1 | few | TGTGCCAGCAGCTTCGGGACAGGGAAATACGAGCAGTACTTC | CASSFGTGKYEQYF
TRBJ2-3 | TRBV12-3/TRBV12-4 | 14 | . | . | TGTGCCAGCAGTTTATGGAGCTTAACAGATACGCAGTATTTT | CASSLWSLTDTQYF
TRBJ1-5 | TRBV7-2 | 15 | . | few | TGTGCCAGCAGCACCGAGTGGGGAGTTCACCAGCCCCAGCATTTT | CASSTEWGVHQPQHF
TRBJ2-7 | TRBV15 | 14 | TRBD1 | . | TGTGCCACCAGCAAGACAGGGAACAACTACGAGCAGTACTTC | CATSKTGNNYEQYF
TRBJ1-5 | TRBV15 | 20 | . | . | TGTGCCACCAGCAGAGATCCGGACCCGACCGACGCCCATCTAGGTCAGCCCCAGCATTTT | CATSRDPDPTDAHLGQPQHF
TRBJ2-3 | TRBV12-3/TRBV12-4 | 12 | . | few | TGTGCCAGCAGTCTTGGGGGGTTTACGCAGTATTTT | CASSLGGFTQYF
TRBJ1-6 | TRBV3-1 | 16 | . | . | TGTGCCAGCAGCTTGGATCAGGGTCCCTATAATTCACCCCTCCACTTT | CASSLDQGPYNSPLHF
TRBJ1-1 | TRBV20-1 | 13 | . | . | TGCAGTGCTAGGCCAGGGATGGAGACTGAAGCTTTCTTT | CSARPGMETEAFF
TRBJ2-1 | TRBV5-1 | 12 | . | many | TGTGCCAGCAGCGTCAACTACAATGAGCAGTTCTTC | CASSVNYNEQFF
TRBJ1-1 | TRBV12-3/TRBV12-4 | 14 | TRBD1 | . | TGTGCCAGCAGCCGACAGGGCGAGACCACTGAAGCTTTCTTT | CASSRQGETTEAFF
TRBJ2-1 | TRBV3-1 | 17 | TRBD2 | . | TGTGCCAGCAGCCCAGACAGACTAGCGGGGCGTGGGAATGAGCAGTTCTTC | CASSPDRLAGRGNEQFF
TRBJ2-5 | TRBV7-9 | 14 | . | . | TGTGCCAGCAGCATGCGGGGATTACAAGAGACCCAGTACTTC | CASSMRGLQETQYF
TRBJ1-6 | TRBV5-6 | 16 | . | . | TGTGCCAGCAGATTTGTCCGGGACCGATATAATTCACCCCTCCACTTT | CASRFVRDRYNSPLHF
TRBJ1-5 | TRBV7-8 | 16 | TRBD1 | . | TGTGCCAGCAGCTTAGGGATAGGGACAGCTAATCAGCCCCAGCATTTT | CASSLGIGTANQPQHF
TRBJ2-1 | TRBV4-3 | 15 | TRBD1 | few | TGCGCCAGCAGCCAAGGAGTTAAGGGGGCGAATGAGCAGTTCTTC | CASSQGVKGANEQFF
TRBJ1-5 | TRBV24-1 | 14 | . | . | TGTGCCACCAGTGATGTGGGGGACAATCAGCCCCAGCATTTT | CATSDVGDNQPQHF